This T cell receptor (beta chain) was found in a study of blood T cell repertoires in COVID-19. Study information: COVID-19 samples from acute and convalescent phases originated in the United States, Italy and Spain.

The ends were cut back, 1 base at V and 9 bases at J, with 10 bases in the middle. The CDR3 runs to 12 residues. CDR1 is SEHNR and CDR2 is FQNEAQ in the germline V gene (reference sequence). This clone was picked up a small number of times. Authors' processing steps: From reference gene primer amplification, estimates of nucleated cell counts were derived. Method: immunoSEQ multiplex PCR; TCRdb's copy keeps in-frame clones and lacks some. The V and J calls and clone size are taken from that table; D and trimming were inferred from the DNA. The data show about 190,000 clones, 80% seen once. The chain uses TRBV7-9 and TRBJ2-7, with D possibly TRBD1 on 6 matching bases. The sequence was collected from a man aged 55 to 69 with acute or convalescent COVID-19. The specimen was peripheral blood. The CDR3 protein is CASSLGGPRQYF. The CDR3 DNA is TGTGCCAGCAGCTTAGGGGGGCCCAGGCAGTACTTC.